This T cell receptor (beta chain) stems from a study of T-cell memory formation after mild COVID-19. Study-wide points: Among CD4+ contracting clones, most were CM and EM, and CD8+ ones EMRA.

One entry per CDR3 protein results from TCRdb running MiXCR on the 5' RACE reads. In the table there are about 140,000 distinct CDR3 sequences, over 15% of which are singletons. This clonotype turned up a few times. Antigen unknown. The material sequenced was PBMCs or a T cell subset sorted from them (not recorded which). The source of this sequence is an adult woman who had mild COVID-19 (a few samples of this study predate the infection). Cell type and time point are not known.

The DNA for the CDR3 is TGCGCCAGCAGCTCCAACAGGGGGCTGAGAGATACGCAGTATTTT. This codes for CASSSNRGLRDTQYF. The gene calls are TRBV5-1 and TRBJ2-3; 9 bases line up with TRBD1. The V segment lost 3 bases and the J segment 5 bases; nucleotides outside the gene matches: 7. This CDR3 contains 15 residues. Germline V gene lookup returns CDR1 SGHRS and CDR2 YFSETQ.